This T cell receptor (beta chain) was sequenced in a study of blood T cell repertoires in COVID-19. About the study: From T cells, B-cell-depleted T cells, or PBMCs came the material, which was cDNA or gDNA.

Patients in Seattle were enrolled during active infection, then followed longitudinally. Measured with immunoSEQ multiplex PCR; TCRdb has only the in-frame clones, and not every one. The sample includes approximately 270,000 clones, about 91% of them seen just once. The sample holds a few counts of this clone. CDR1 is ENHRY and CDR2 is SYGVKD in the germline V gene. V was shortened by 2 bases and J by 11 bases, with 13 bases between the two germline ends. The CDR3 totals 14 residues. The TCR was taken from a woman aged 30 to 39 with COVID-19, enrolled during active disease. Sequenced sample: peripheral blood. The rearrangement links TRBV10-3 to TRBJ1-6, with D possibly TRBD1 on 5 matching bases. CDR3 protein: CAISEEGDSTPLHF. The CDR3 DNA sequence: TGTGCCATCAGTGAGGAAGGGGATAGCACACCCCTCCACTTT.